This TCR beta chain was sequenced for a study of shared clonotypes between healthy human individuals. Germline V gene data show CDR1 as LNHDA and CDR2 as SQIVND (reference sequence). The CDR3 runs to 14 residues. V was pared by 1 base and J by 6 bases, with 11 bases between. Whole-study findings and limits: Generation probabilities were higher for clonotypes shared across all four sorted-subset donors than for unshared ones. Some naive CD4 clonotypes, roughly 4.5%, turned up in common across a handful of donors.

Details on this clone: The target antigen is unknown.

Method: immunoSEQ multiplex PCR; TCRdb's copy keeps in-frame clones and lacks some. The sample includes about 1.4 million clones, around 97% seen only once; the top ten take over 1%. Sequenced: naive CD4+ T cells sorted from blood. Subset defined: CD45RA+ positively selected. V and J are TRBV19 and TRBJ2-3; D is undetermined. The receptor's source is a man aged 30 to 45 in good health. This chain's CDR3 is CASSIGQPSDTQYF. CDR3 nucleotides: TGTGCCAGTAGTATAGGGCAGCCATCGGATACGCAGTATTTT.